The following is a TCR beta chain sequence with its context. The antigen is not known. A second PCR, run for about 6 to 11 cycles, used a sample-barcoded 5' primer plus a J-beta primer mix. Each cDNA molecule carried a tag from a template-switch adaptor that contained 12 random nucleotides. TCRdb reprocessed the 5' RACE reads via MiXCR and lists one record per CDR3 protein. The data show roughly 1,500,000 distinct CDR3 sequences, roughly a third seen once. This record comes from a study of blood T cells in healthy people across ages. Broader study findings: Measured against age, TCR beta diversity per million T cells decreased in a roughly linear manner.

Ranging in age from about 6 to 90, the donors were healthy Caucasian individuals from Russia. Every sample yielded at least 7 million isolated PBMCs. CDR3 length equals 13 residues. The germline gives CDR1 ENHRY, CDR2 SYGVKD. The ends were cut back, 4 bases at V and 6 bases at J, with 13 bases in the middle. The TCR originated in a woman aged 25 to 45 in good health. Sample: blood. The V call is TRBV10-3, the J call TRBJ2-7; the D gene is possibly TRBD1 (7 bases). The CDR3 sequence: CAISAGGRSEQYF. The CDR3 DNA sequence: TGTGCCATCAGTGCAGGGGGGAGGAGCGAGCAGTACTTC.